The entry below gives a single T cell receptor beta chain sequence along with its context. CDR3 length: 18 amino acids. Trimming at V came to 1 base and at J to 6 bases, leaving 9 bases not matched to a gene. In germline, CDR1 is LGHNA, CDR2 YNFKEQ. These data come from a study of blood T cell repertoires in COVID-19. In the original workflow: Reference gene primer amplification yielded estimated nucleated cell counts. Assay used: immunoSEQ multiplex PCR; TCRdb lists only in-frame clones, some missing. Clone size and V and J calls were adopted from that table, with D and trimming inferred from the DNA. Counted here are just under 80,000 clones, more than 75% occurring once; the ten biggest clones make up 12%.

What was sequenced was peripheral blood. This receptor was taken from a human donor in a cohort sampled during active COVID-19. The chain links TRBV4-2 to TRBJ2-3, with 14 bases that match TRBD2. As DNA, the CDR3 is TGTGCCAGCAGCCAAGGATTTGGACTAGCGGGAGGTTCCGATACGCAGTATTTT. This gives the protein CASSQGFGLAGGSDTQYF.